This section outlines one T cell receptor (beta chain) sequence together with its context. Its target is not known. Method: immunoSEQ multiplex PCR; TCRdb's copy keeps in-frame clones and lacks some. This sample has roughly 120,000 clones; 88% occur once, and the top ten carry roughly 3.8%. Germline V gives CDR1 ENHRY, CDR2 SYGVKD. This CDR3 has 12 residues. V lost 10 bases and J 5 bases, leaving 14 bases between the germline ends. The entry originates in a study of T cell responses to AZD1222 COVID-19 vaccine. The study, taken as a whole, reports: Spike-specific TCR breadth and depth both grew after two AZD1222 doses. Reports say nearly half of spike-specific TCRs go after unmutated variant regions.

Doses given second, at about 4 or about 12 weeks, were pooled. The sequences come from peripheral blood, collected 28 days after the second AZD1222 dose. V usage is TRBV10-3 and J usage is TRBJ2-5; D assignment may be TRBD1 or TRBD2 (5 bases each). The TCR originated in an adult who received the AZD1222 COVID-19 vaccine. CDR3 nucleotide sequence: TGTGCCACCCGGTGGGACGCCGAGACCCAGTACTTC. Protein product: CATRWDAETQYF.